This TCR beta chain derives from a study of blood T cell repertoires in COVID-19. Across the study: Italy, Spain and the United States were the sources of the convalescent and acute COVID-19 samples.

Only in-frame clones appear in the TCRdb table, and some are missing; sequencing was by immunoSEQ multiplex PCR. Of over 85,000 clones in the sample, more than 75% were seen once. The V segment lost 4 bases and the J segment 2 bases; nucleotides outside the gene matches: 8. Germline assignment: CDR1 SGHKS and CDR2 YYEKEE (reference sequence). The CDR3 is 16 residues long. V gene TRBV5-5 combines with J gene TRBJ2-3, with 9 bases fitting TRBD1. The sample was peripheral blood. This TCR came from a human donor with acute or convalescent COVID-19. The donor label of this sample is uncertain. The CDR3 region has the DNA TGTGCCAGCAGCCCCGGGACAGGGTTATTCACAGATACGCAGTATTTT. Residues: CASSPGTGLFTDTQYF.